These 18 T cell receptor beta chains were sequenced from one sample in a study of regulatory T cells in long-lasting Graves disease. Time point in this sample: newly diagnosed GD, antithyroid drugs for less than 3 months. The TCR library was made from RNA extracted from PBMCs. With iRepertoire HTBI primers and Arm-PCR of CDR3 regions, TCR beta libraries were built. Each CDR3 protein gets one entry after TCRdb re-called the multiplex PCR reads with MiXCR. The sample records about 540,000 distinct CDR3 sequences, approximately 13% being singletons. The sample also formed part of further work on T cells in Graves' hyperthyroidism and ophthalmopathy.

The specimen was peripheral blood mononuclear cells (PBMCs), collected at new diagnosis, from a patient treated with antithyroid drugs. The receptors originated from a man under 40 with Graves disease.

This chain connects TRBV10-3 to TRBJ1-3; tentatively, D is TRBD1 (6 bases). The CDR3 runs to 16 residues. The V end was cut by 4 bases, the J end by 4 bases, with 17 bases between. CDR1 ENHRY and CDR2 SYGVKD come from the germline V gene. CDR3 DNA sequence: TGTGCCATCAGTGCCGGCGGGCAGACAGGAGGAAACACCATATATTTT. This encodes CAISAGGQTGGNTIYF.

This rearrangement joins TRBV20-1 to TRBJ2-3; tentatively, D is TRBD1 or TRBD2 (7 bases each). V was pared by 5 bases and J by 4 bases, with 28 bases between. The CDR3 has 18 residues. The germline V gene encodes CDR1 DFQATT and CDR2 SNEGSKA (reference sequence). The CDR3 DNA reads TGCAGTGCTCCCAACCCTGGGCAGGGGGGGGGGGGTGCAGATACGCAGTATTTT. Its protein is CSAPNPGQGGGGADTQYF.

This clonotype was seen repeatedly, ten times or more. The gene calls are TRBV7-8 and TRBJ1-5; maybe TRBD1 (5 bases). The CDR3 sequence is 14 residues long. The V end was cut by 4 bases, the J end by 4 bases, with 11 bases between. Germline V CDR1 and CDR2: SGHVS, FQNEAQ. The CDR3 here is CASSSTGRNQPQHF. CDR3 in DNA: TGTGCCAGCAGCTCAACAGGAAGGAATCAGCCCCAGCATTTT.

This clonotype was observed once. The rearrangement links TRBV28 to TRBJ2-5, with 8 bases identical to TRBD1. CDR1 and CDR2 (germline): MDHEN, SYDVKM. CDR3 length: 14 amino acids. V trimming: 8 bases; J trimming: 5 bases; junction bases outside the gene matches: 10. CDR3 bases: TGTGCCAGCGGCCCCAGGGGGCGCCCGGAGACCCAGTACTTC. Its protein product is CASGPRGRPETQYF.

The genes are TRBV28 and TRBJ2-1, with a possible D match to TRBD2 (5 bases). Germline CDR1 reads MDHEN; CDR2 reads SYDVKM. The germline V and J ends were trimmed by 6 bases and 7 bases, with 19 bases remaining between them. The CDR3 runs to 15 residues. The CDR3 protein is CASSQGSREGNEQFF. Here the CDR3 DNA reads TGTGCCAGCAGCCAAGGGTCCCGCGAGGGTAATGAGCAGTTCTTC.

This clonotype was counted ten times or more. The chain is built from TRBV20-1 and TRBJ2-3; TRBD1 matches at 7 bases. CDR3 length equals 13 residues. Looked up from germline, CDR1 is DFQATT and CDR2 is SNEGSKA (reference sequence). V lost 3 bases, J lost 1 base, and 1 base stayed unmatched. The CDR3 is CSARGQRTDTQYF. The CDR3 DNA follows: TGCAGTGCTAGGGGACAGCGCACAGATACGCAGTATTTT.

V usage is TRBV18 and J usage is TRBJ2-7; 9 bases line up with TRBD1. CDR1 is KGHSH and CDR2 is LQKENI in the germline V gene. V lost 5 bases and J lost 6; bases outside the gene matches: 11. The CDR3 runs to 15 residues. The CDR3 nucleotides are TGTGCCAGCTCATCCGCGGGGGACAGGGACCGCGAGCAGTACTTC. Its protein product is CASSSAGDRDREQYF.

This clonotype was seen ten or more times. V and J are TRBV27 and TRBJ2-5; 15 nucleotides agree with TRBD2. After removal of 3 bases from V and 13 bases from J, the junction contained 9 bases not matched to a gene. CDR1 is MNHEY and CDR2 is SMNVEV in the germline V gene (reference sequence). The CDR3 length is 15 residues. This CDR3 is CASSFEPGLAGGVYF. The CDR3 region has the DNA TGTGCCAGCAGTTTCGAACCGGGACTAGCGGGAGGTGTGTACTTC.

In this sample, this clonotype turned up a few times. V usage is TRBV7-9 and J usage is TRBJ2-1, with a tentative D call TRBD2 (5 bases). CDR3 length: 16 residues. Germline CDR1 is SEHNR and CDR2 is FQNEAQ (reference sequence). The V gene lost 0 bases and the J gene lost 5 bases, with 14 bases spanning the gap. CDR3 region: CASSLAIAGIHNEQFF. For the CDR3, the DNA is TGTGCCAGCAGCTTAGCGATCGCGGGCATCCACAATGAGCAGTTCTTC. The entire variable domain, with the rest obtained from reference TRBV7-9 and TRBJ2-1, is as follows: DTGVSQNPRHKITKRGQNVTFRCDPISEHNRLYWYRQTLGQGPEFLTYFQNEAQLEKSRLLSDRFSAERPKGSFSTLEIQRTEQGDSAMYLCASSLAIAGIHNEQFFGPGTRLTVL.

This clonotype was observed at least ten times. This chain connects TRBV15 to TRBJ1-5; D call uncertain. Trimming took 2 bases from V and 0 from J, leaving 8 bases between them. The length of the CDR3 is 15 residues. Germline loops: CDR1 LNHNV, CDR2 YYDKDF (reference sequence). The CDR3 loop is CATSRRSGSNQPQHF. The CDR3 coding sequence is TGTGCCACCAGCAGAAGGTCGGGTAGCAATCAGCCCCAGCATTTT. The full variable domain, in which reference TRBV15 and TRBJ1-5 provide the parts outside the CDR3, is DAMVIQNPRYQVTQFGKPVTLSCSQTLNHNVMYWYQQKSSQAPKLLFHYYDKDFNNEADTPDNFQSRRPNTSFCFLDIRSPGLGDTAMYLCATSRRSGSNQPQHFGDGTRLSIL.

This clonotype was observed many times. The chain combines TRBV11-2 with TRBJ2-7; D may be TRBD1 (5 bases). Trimming took off 1 base at V and 7 bases at J, with 17 bases between the two ends. Looked up from germline, CDR1 is SGHAT and CDR2 is FQNNGV. The CDR3 has 15 amino acids. Written as DNA, the CDR3 is TGTGCCAGCAGCTTAGTGGGAACAGGTTCTCGGGAGCAGTACTTC. Translated, it gives CASSLVGTGSREQYF.

The table lists this clonotype with many counts. This chain uses TRBV10-3 with TRBJ1-5, with D unclear. The CDR3 covers 17 residues. The V end lost 0 bases, the J end lost 2 bases, and 14 bases lay between the germline ends. CDR1 is ENHRY and CDR2 is SYGVKD in the germline V gene. CDR3 residues: CAISESQLSSGNQPQHF. In nucleotides, the CDR3 is TGTGCCATCAGTGAGTCGCAGCTTAGCTCTGGCAATCAGCCCCAGCATTTT.

Details on this clonotype: The likely explanation is a read error, given a far larger clone one base away. The CDR3 region has the DNA TGTGCCAGCAGTTCCTATGGACTAGCGGGATCCTACGAGCAGTTCTTC. This translates into CASSSYGLAGSYEQFF. The chain recombines TRBV12-3 or TRBV12-4 with TRBJ2-5, with 12 bases identical to TRBD2. The J call may be faulty, since TRBJ2-1 better matches the DNA end. The CDR3 sequence is 16 residues long.

With regard to this clonotype: A much larger clone lies one base from this, so it may be a read error. The chain joins TRBV27 to TRBJ2-4; unclear D gene. Germline V CDR1 and CDR2: MNHEY, SMNVEV (reference sequence). Deletions cut 5 bases from V and 5 bases from J, with 10 bases between. The CDR3 spans 13 residues. For the CDR3, the DNA is TGTGCCAGCAGTGGGCGGACCGAAAACATTCAGTACTTC. This sequence encodes CASSGRTENIQYF.

The chain uses TRBV12-3 or TRBV12-4 and TRBJ2-7; 10 bases line up with TRBD2. The CDR3 length is 14 residues. V was clipped by 6 bases and J by 6 bases; unmatched bases: 8. Here the CDR3 DNA reads TGTGCCAGCAGCCACAGGGGGACTAGCGCCGAGCAGTACTTC. As protein: CASSHRGTSAEQYF.

The chain is built from TRBV5-1 and TRBJ1-3; D unclear. The CDR3 runs to 15 residues. Germline-derived CDR1 and CDR2 are SGHRS and YFSETQ. V was trimmed by 4 bases and J by 3 bases, leaving 14 bases between them. CDR3 in amino acids: CASSLPRTVGNTIYF. DNA of the CDR3: TGCGCCAGCAGCCTACCCCGTACCGTTGGAAACACCATATATTTT.

A remark on this clonotype: This may stem from a read error, because a much larger clone lies one nucleotide away. The chain joins TRBV13 to TRBJ2-7; 9 bases line up with TRBD2. The CDR3 totals 15 residues. The germline gives CDR1 PRHDT, CDR2 FYEKMQ (reference sequence). This CDR3 is CASSPRVAGAYGQYF. The CDR3 DNA reads as TGTGCCAGCTCACCACGTGTAGCGGGGGCCTACGGGCAGTACTTC.

This clonotype was detected only once. CDR3 residues: CASSRLGGGGTEAFF. The CDR3 DNA sequence: TGTGCCAGCAGCCGCCTAGGCGGAGGTGGTACTGAAGCTTTCTTT. The V gene is TRBV5-4, the J gene TRBJ1-1; D remains unclear. Germline V lookup: CDR1 SGHNT, CDR2 YYREEE (reference sequence). The V end lost 4 bases, the J end lost 5 bases, and 18 bases lay between the germline ends. The length of the CDR3 is 15 residues.